These 30 T cell receptor beta chains were sequenced from one sample in a study of shared clonotypes between healthy human individuals. TCRdb's copy holds only in-frame clones and misses some; the assay was immunoSEQ multiplex PCR. This table holds roughly 1.4 million clones, approximately 98.5% found once. The material sequenced was naive CD4+ T cells sorted from blood. Subset specified: CD45RA+ positively selected. The receptors were sampled from a man aged 25-45 years in good health.

CDR3 nucleotides: TGTGCCAGCTCACCACTAAGCGGGGTCGGGGTCGAGCAGTACTTC. Translating gives CASSPLSGVGVEQYF. The chain combines TRBV18 with TRBJ2-7; 7 bases are shared with TRBD2. V lost 1 base, J lost 6 bases, and 9 bases stayed unmatched. CDR3 size: 15 residues. CDR1 is KGHSH, CDR2 LQKENI, per germline.

A note on this clone: The same CDR3 arises from other DNA sequences in this sample as well. The chain employs TRBV7-2 and TRBJ1-1; D not certain. Germline V gene data show CDR1 as SGHTA and CDR2 as FQGNSA. The V end lost 3 bases, the J end lost 1 base, and 6 bases lay between the germline ends. CDR3 length: 13 residues. The CDR3 reads CASSLKRNTEAFF. The CDR3 DNA follows: TGTGCCAGCAGCTTGAAACGGAACACTGAAGCTTTCTTT.

The chain has TRBV6-4 and TRBJ2-2, with TRBD1 as a possible D gene (5 bases). Germline-derived CDR1 and CDR2 are MRHNA and SNTAGT. There are 16 residues in the CDR3. Trimming pared 5 bases from V and 1 base from J, leaving 14 bases between. This CDR3 is CASSYTGALNTGELFF. The CDR3 coding sequence is TGTGCCAGCAGTTACACAGGCGCCTTGAACACCGGGGAGCTGTTTTTT.

This chain connects TRBV7-8 to TRBJ1-2; the D gene is possibly TRBD1 (6 bases). The ends were cut back, 5 bases at V and 13 bases at J, with 17 bases in the middle. This CDR3 comprises 12 residues. Germline V gene lookup returns CDR1 SGHVS and CDR2 FQNEAQ. The CDR3 DNA sequence: TGTGCCAGCAGCGATGCGGGGGGCGCGTCCACCTTC. Translating it yields CASSDAGGASTF.

V is TRBV29-1 and J is TRBJ2-7, with unresolved D. CDR3 length equals 12 residues. Germline CDR1 reads SQVTM; CDR2 reads ANQGSEA. Trimming removed 5 bases at V and 0 bases at J, with 8 bases between. As DNA, the CDR3 is TGCAGCGTTAAACGGAGCTCCTACGAGCAGTACTTC. Amino acid sequence: CSVKRSSYEQYF.

This clone was seen once. The chain recombines TRBV30 with TRBJ1-1; weak D call: TRBD1 (6 bases). The V end was cut by 4 bases, the J end by 4 bases, with 13 bases between. Germline loops: CDR1 GTSNPN, CDR2 SVGIG (reference sequence). This CDR3 region has 13 residues. The CDR3 here is CAWTVGGGTEAFF. CDR3 DNA: TGTGCCTGGACGGTAGGGGGTGGCACTGAAGCTTTCTTT.

In its sample, this clone was seen once. The V gene is TRBV4-3, the J gene TRBJ2-4; D unresolved. V lost 3 bases and J lost 6, with 9 bases in between. CDR1 is LGHNA, CDR2 YSLEER, per germline. CDR3 length equals 13 residues. CDR3 nucleotides: TGCGCCAGCAGCCACAGGTCCTCAAACATTCAGTACTTC. It codes for CASSHRSSNIQYF.

The chain employs TRBV7-8 and TRBJ2-5; maybe TRBD2 (6 bases). Trimming left V 5 bases short and J 4 bases short, with 17 bases between. The CDR3 extends over 15 amino acids. In germline, CDR1 is SGHVS, CDR2 FQNEAQ. DNA for the CDR3: TGTGCCAGCAGCGGAGGGACTGGTCTCGGAGAGACCCAGTACTTC. Translated, it gives CASSGGTGLGETQYF.

The V and J genes are TRBV29-1 and TRBJ2-7; 11 nucleotides match TRBD2. Trimming removed 0 bases from V and 6 bases from J; junction bases left unmatched: 4. The germline V gene has CDR1 SQVTM and CDR2 ANQGSEA. CDR3 size: 14 residues. The CDR3 coding sequence is TGCAGCGTTGAAGAACTAGCGGGAGCCCCCGAGCAGTACTTC. It translates to CSVEELAGAPEQYF.

V gene TRBV7-2 combines with J gene TRBJ2-5; no firm D call. The CDR3 extends over 17 amino acids. V gave up 4 bases and J gave up 1 base, with 19 bases separating them. The germline gives CDR1 SGHTA, CDR2 FQGNSA. In nucleotides, the CDR3 is TGTGCCAGCAGCTCTAGTAAGGTTCTGGCGGTCCAAGAGACCCAGTACTTC. This codes for CASSSSKVLAVQETQYF.

The V call is TRBV11-2, the J call TRBJ2-3, with 10 bases that match TRBD2. This CDR3 comprises 17 residues. The junction had 12 bases not matched to a gene; V was cut back by 1 base and J by 8 bases. Germline V gene lookup returns CDR1 SGHAT and CDR2 FQNNGV. CDR3 sequence reads: CASSLASLAGEVGTQYF. CDR3 nucleotides: TGTGCCAGCAGCTTAGCGTCGCTAGCGGGAGAAGTAGGTACGCAGTATTTT.

V usage is TRBV7-9 and J usage is TRBJ2-3, with 15 bases that match TRBD2. Per germline, CDR1 SEHNR and CDR2 FQNEAQ (reference sequence). The CDR3 runs to 18 residues. J lost 6 bases, V lost 4 bases, and 11 bases had no gene match. Written as DNA, the CDR3 is TGTGCCAGCAGCTCTCCGGGACTAGCGGGAGGCCTCGGCGATACGCAGTATTTT. Encoded protein: CASSSPGLAGGLGDTQYF.

The chain recombines TRBV6-4 with TRBJ2-3; D unresolved. The germline V and J ends were trimmed by 4 bases and 1 base, with 9 bases remaining between them. CDR3 size: 14 residues. The V gene's germline CDR1 is MRHNA and CDR2 SNTAGT. As DNA, the CDR3 is TGTGCCAGCAGTGTCGATGAACGCACAGATACGCAGTATTTT. Translating it yields CASSVDERTDTQYF.

J is TRBJ2-3 and V is TRBV6-5; the D gene is possibly TRBD2 (6 bases). V shed 5 bases and J shed 2 bases, with 14 bases lying between them. The CDR3 has 15 residues. CDR1 MNHEY and CDR2 SVGAGI come from the germline V gene. CDR3 residues: CASSRDSLPTDTQYF. The CDR3 DNA sequence: TGTGCCAGCAGTCGGGACTCCCTCCCCACAGATACGCAGTATTTT.

With respect to this clone: Additional DNA sequences in this sample encode the identical CDR3. This chain connects TRBV5-1 to TRBJ2-1; TRBD1 might be the D (6 bases). Germline CDR1 is SGHRS and CDR2 is YFSETQ. The CDR3 sequence is 14 residues long. V was shortened by 2 bases and J by 3 bases, with 9 bases between the two germline ends. The CDR3 DNA reads as TGCGCCAGCAGCTTAGAGGACAGCTACAATGAGCAGTTCTTC. It specifies CASSLEDSYNEQFF.

The CDR3 nucleotides are TGTGCCTTACAGGGGCCTGTCGGTGAAAAACTGTTTTTT. Amino acids: CALQGPVGEKLFF. This chain links TRBV14 with TRBJ1-4; 7 bases agree with TRBD1. The CDR3 extends over 13 amino acids. V lost 11 bases to trimming and J lost 7 bases; unmatched junction nucleotides: 10. Germline V gene lookup returns CDR1 SGHDN and CDR2 FVKESK.

This chain connects TRBV28 to TRBJ1-5; tentatively, D is TRBD1 (5 bases). Germline values: CDR1 MDHEN, CDR2 SYDVKM. CDR3 length: 16 residues. Trimming pared 6 bases from V and 6 bases from J, leaving 21 bases between. Here the CDR3 DNA reads TGTGCCAGCAGGAGAAGAGACAGATACCAGATTCAGCCCCAGCATTTT. Translated: CASRRRDRYQIQPQHF.

Points on this clone: The identical CDR3 is also encoded by other nucleotide sequences in the sample. This chain uses TRBV5-4 with TRBJ2-3; the match to TRBD2 covers 7 bases. J was trimmed by 0 bases and V by 0 bases; bases with no gene match: 1. This CDR3 has 15 residues. Germline CDR1 and CDR2: SGHNT and YYREEE (reference sequence). The CDR3 reads CASSLASGSTDTQYF. The CDR3 DNA reads as TGTGCCAGCAGCTTGGCTAGCGGAAGCACAGATACGCAGTATTTT.

For the CDR3, the DNA is TGTGCCAGCACCGGTACCAGGGACTGGAGCACAGATACGCAGTATTTT. Encoded protein: CASTGTRDWSTDTQYF. The rearrangement uses TRBV7-9 and TRBJ2-3; TRBD2 might be the D (6 bases). This CDR3 spans 16 amino acids. Deletions cut 7 bases from V and 0 bases from J, with 17 bases between. CDR1 SEHNR and CDR2 FQNEAQ come from the germline V gene (reference sequence).

Here the CDR3 reads CASSRLWGQETYNEQFF. Written as DNA, the CDR3 is TGCGCCAGCAGCCGCCTATGGGGGCAGGAGACTTACAATGAGCAGTTCTTC. The J gene is TRBJ2-1, the V gene TRBV4-1, with D perhaps TRBD1 (6 bases). Per germline, CDR1 MGHRA and CDR2 YSYEKL. V was trimmed by 4 bases and J by 4 bases, leaving 20 bases between them. The CDR3 is made up of 17 amino acids.

The rearrangement uses TRBV30 and TRBJ1-2; 7 nucleotides agree with TRBD1. CDR3 length: 12 residues. The J segment lost 4 bases and the V segment lost 8 bases, leaving 7 bases of the junction unmatched. Germline CDR1 is GTSNPN and CDR2 is SVGIG (reference sequence). CDR3 residues: CAGRQGAYGYTF. CDR3 bases: TGTGCCGGTCGACAGGGAGCCTATGGCTACACCTTC.

Note on this clone: Distinct nucleotide sequences in the sample also encode this CDR3. The V and J genes are TRBV29-1 and TRBJ2-3; tentatively, D is TRBD2 (5 bases). V lost 5 bases and J 0 bases, leaving 9 bases between the germline ends. The germline V gene encodes CDR1 SQVTM and CDR2 ANQGSEA. The CDR3 is 13 residues long. CDR3 sequence: CSVPGGSTDTQYF. DNA for the CDR3: TGCAGCGTTCCCGGCGGGAGCACAGATACGCAGTATTTT.

The chain is built from TRBV9 and TRBJ2-1; D gene unclear. CDR1 and CDR2 (germline): SGDLS, YYNGEE. This CDR3 region has 14 residues. Trimming pared 4 bases from V and 6 bases from J, leaving 14 bases between. CDR3 bases: TGTGCCAGCAGCTACGGTGGCGGAGCCAATGAGCAGTTCTTC. Translation: CASSYGGGANEQFF.

The chain carries TRBV7-2 and TRBJ1-1; unclear D gene. Trimming removed 1 base at V and 3 bases at J, with 6 bases between. This CDR3 comprises 13 residues. Germline-derived CDR1 and CDR2 are SGHTA and FQGNSA. CDR3 in amino acids: CASSLELYTEAFF. The CDR3 DNA sequence: TGTGCCAGCAGCTTAGAACTCTACACTGAAGCTTTCTTT.

In DNA, the CDR3 is TGTGCCAGTGGGACAGGGATGATCTCTGGAAACACCATATATTTT. This codes for CASGTGMISGNTIYF. This rearrangement joins TRBV19 to TRBJ1-3, with 9 bases identical to TRBD1. This CDR3 contains 15 residues. The V gene's germline CDR1 is LNHDA and CDR2 SQIVND (reference sequence). The V gene end was trimmed by 8 bases and the J gene end by 0 bases; junction bases not matched to a gene: 5. The complete variable domain, with remaining parts taken from reference TRBV19 and TRBJ1-3, reads DGGITQSPKYLFRKEGQNVTLSCEQNLNHDAMYWYRQDPGQGLRLIYYSQIVNDFQKGDIAEGYSVSREKKESFPLTVTSAQKNPTAFYLCASGTGMISGNTIYFGEGSWLTVV.

The chain recombines TRBV25-1 with TRBJ2-2; D is perhaps TRBD2 (5 bases). The CDR3 length is 17 residues. Trimming took 6 bases from V and 2 from J, leaving 19 bases between them. Germline assignment: CDR1 MGHDK and CDR2 SYGVNS. This chain's CDR3 is CASRKGLDLHNTGELFF. The DNA of the CDR3 is TGTGCCAGCAGGAAAGGGTTGGACTTACACAACACCGGGGAGCTGTTTTTT.

This clone has only one observation. The chain joins TRBV6-5 to TRBJ1-5; 7 nucleotides line up with TRBD1. V trimming: 6 bases; J trimming: 2 bases; junction bases outside the gene matches: 1. CDR3 size: 13 residues. Germline CDR1 is MNHEY and CDR2 is SVGAGI. The CDR3: CASRTGGNQPQHF. DNA of the CDR3: TGTGCCAGCAGAACAGGGGGCAATCAGCCCCAGCATTTT.

The V and J genes are TRBV9 and TRBJ2-5; the D gene is possibly TRBD2 (5 bases). Trimming shortened V by 1 base and J by 4 bases, and 11 bases separated the two germline ends. The CDR3 runs to 14 residues. In germline, CDR1 is SGDLS, CDR2 YYNGEE. As DNA, the CDR3 is TGTGCCAGCAGCGTAAGAGGGTTGTTAGAGACCCAGTACTTC. As protein: CASSVRGLLETQYF.

The chain combines TRBV19 with TRBJ1-5, with TRBD1 matching 9 bases. After removal of 7 bases from V and 0 bases from J, the junction contained 4 bases not matched to a gene. The CDR3 covers 15 residues. Per germline, CDR1 LNHDA and CDR2 SQIVND (reference sequence). CDR3 sequence: CASNLQGASNQPQHF. The CDR3 coding sequence is TGTGCCAGTAACTTACAGGGGGCTAGCAATCAGCCCCAGCATTTT.

V is TRBV6-1 and J is TRBJ2-7; TRBD1 matches at 8 bases. The trim removed 5 bases at V and 1 base at J, leaving 7 bases unmatched. Germline CDR1 is MNHNS and CDR2 is SASEGT. This CDR3 comprises 15 residues. CDR3 protein: CASSSRTGYSYEQYF. The CDR3 DNA follows: TGTGCCAGCAGTTCCAGGACAGGGTATTCCTACGAGCAGTACTTC.